The rows below give T cell receptor beta chains drawn from one sample of a study of blood T cells in healthy people across ages. TCRdb passed the 5' RACE reads through MiXCR, listing each CDR3 protein once. Of 650,000 to 1,000,000 distinct CDR3 sequences in the sample, around 34% were seen once. What was sequenced was blood. The receptors were gathered from a man between 18 and 29 years old in good health. Both conserved end residues are part of each CDR3.

v_call,cdr3_aa
TRBV20-1,CSARKAETQYF
TRBV6-2/TRBV6-3,CASSRQGGSVEAKNIQYF
TRBV7-2,CASSVVAENYEQFF
TRBV5-1,CASSSRTSGDYNEQFF
TRBV14,CASSQELTGGQAFF
TRBV9,CASSGSEYTF
TRBV10-3,CATRTVHTEAFF
TRBV20-1,CSVRADTEAFF
TRBV6-2/TRBV6-3,CASSYSSAVSGIQYF
TRBV14,CASSQTKRGGMFYSYEQYF
TRBV6-2/TRBV6-3,CASSPHMSETQYF
TRBV9,CASSADLGAGENIQYF
TRBV25-1,CASSGQGPDTQYF
TRBV4-3,CASSQDRGTSWDTQYF
TRBV10-3,CAITTADRQFSPLHF
TRBV7-9,CASSPTSGETSTDTQYF
TRBV20-1,CSATGHAQETQYF
TRBV12-3/TRBV12-4,CASSSGTIQPQHF
TRBV10-3,CAISENGLLEETQYF
TRBV25-1,CASSDRTGSNTGELFF
TRBV10-3,CAIWGQDDYEQYF
TRBV27,CASSLQTPGNQPQHF
TRBV20-1,CSARDRQGANQPQHF
TRBV20-1,CSARAQSTAKNIQYF
TRBV6-6,CAAGTYYEQYF
TRBV9,CASSVGGPHNEQFF
TRBV20-1,CSARDRQGLGSPLHF
TRBV12-3/TRBV12-4,CASSLSGPESYTF
TRBV6-5,CASSYRTGASYNEQFF
TRBV20-1,CSARVRLAGGGNEQFF
TRBV7-2,CASSLAVGFQETQYF
TRBV7-2,CASSLHGGSYNEQFF
TRBV12-3/TRBV12-4,CASSNPGDSGSYEQYF
TRBV28,CASSLWEGSTEAFF
TRBV4-2,CASSHHREGLRSPLHF
TRBV20-1,CSARGLRGGGYTF
TRBV14,CASSQGGRGETQYF
TRBV9,CASSVATEGQRTDTQYF
TRBV20-1,CSARDIRMGTVYEQYF
TRBV12-3/TRBV12-4,CASSFGVGNYGYTF
TRBV9,CASSVVGQGIQNTEAFF
TRBV20-1,CSADRVGAQGYTEAFF
TRBV12-3/TRBV12-4,CASSWGQGSNQPQHF
TRBV6-2/TRBV6-3,CASDDRGYGNQPRHF
TRBV3-1,CASSPGLAGVVTDTQYF
TRBV7-2,CASSGGEQPTDTQYF
TRBV7-2,CASSLAGAGVTDTQYF
TRBV28,CASSTQAAAGTGELFF
TRBV21-1,CASSRRGEQFF
TRBV4-1,CASSQVRTESFDEQFF
TRBV15,CATSLGQGDYNEQFF
TRBV27,CASSSKRGGLETQYF
TRBV20-1,CSARLGKLFF
TRBV10-3,CAISMTGDRTDTQYF
TRBV5-1,CASSLVGEMNTEAFF